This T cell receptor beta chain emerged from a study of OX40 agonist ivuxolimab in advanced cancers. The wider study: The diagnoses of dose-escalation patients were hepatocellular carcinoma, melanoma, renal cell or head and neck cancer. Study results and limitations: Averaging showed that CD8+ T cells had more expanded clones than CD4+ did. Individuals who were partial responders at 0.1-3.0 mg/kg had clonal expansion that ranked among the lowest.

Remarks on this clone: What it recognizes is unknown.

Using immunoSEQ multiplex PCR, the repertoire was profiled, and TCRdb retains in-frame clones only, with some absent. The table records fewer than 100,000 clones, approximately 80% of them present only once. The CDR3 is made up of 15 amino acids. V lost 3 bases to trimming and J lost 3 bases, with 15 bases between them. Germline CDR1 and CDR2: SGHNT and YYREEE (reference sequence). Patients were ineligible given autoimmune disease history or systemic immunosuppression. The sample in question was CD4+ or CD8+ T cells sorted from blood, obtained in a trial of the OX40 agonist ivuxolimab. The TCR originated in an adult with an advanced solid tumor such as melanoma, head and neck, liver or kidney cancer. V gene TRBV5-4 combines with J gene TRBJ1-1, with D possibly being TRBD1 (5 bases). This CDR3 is CASSSGTADYTEAFF. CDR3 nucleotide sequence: TGTGCCAGCAGCTCCGGGACCGCCGATTACACTGAAGCTTTCTTT.